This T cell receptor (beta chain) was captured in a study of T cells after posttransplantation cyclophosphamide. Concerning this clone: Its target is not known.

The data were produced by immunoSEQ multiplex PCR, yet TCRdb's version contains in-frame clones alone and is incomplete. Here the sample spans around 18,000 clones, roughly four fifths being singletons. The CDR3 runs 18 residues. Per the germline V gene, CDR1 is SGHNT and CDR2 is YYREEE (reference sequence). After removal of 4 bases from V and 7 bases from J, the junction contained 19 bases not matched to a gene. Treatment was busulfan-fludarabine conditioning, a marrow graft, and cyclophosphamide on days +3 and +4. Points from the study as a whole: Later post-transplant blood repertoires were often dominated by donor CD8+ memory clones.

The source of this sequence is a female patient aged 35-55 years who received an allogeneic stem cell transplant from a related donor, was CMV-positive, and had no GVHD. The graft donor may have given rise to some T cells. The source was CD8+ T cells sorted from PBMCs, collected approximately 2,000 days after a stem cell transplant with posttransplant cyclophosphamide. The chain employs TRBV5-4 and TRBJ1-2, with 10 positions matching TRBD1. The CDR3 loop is CASSPDRGSLVGNTGYTF. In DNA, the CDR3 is TGTGCCAGCAGCCCGGACAGGGGGAGTCTGGTCGGGAATACTGGCTACACCTTC. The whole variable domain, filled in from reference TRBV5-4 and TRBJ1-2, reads ETGVTQSPTHLIKTRGQQVTLRCSSQSGHNTVSWYQQALGQGPQFIFQYYREEENGRGNFPPRFSGLQFPNYSSELNVNALELDDSALYLCASSPDRGSLVGNTGYTFGSGTRLTVV.